This TCR beta chain stems from a study of cytomegalovirus exposure and HLA in healthy donors. Points from the study as a whole: Cytomegalovirus association was assigned to about 150 TCR beta chains. Many donors carried some public TCRs, although rarity characterized most TCR sequences.

This clone was seen only once. No antigen is known for it. 13 Jbeta primers and 60 Vbeta primers were used for the PCR. Profiling relied on immunoSEQ multiplex PCR, and the TCRdb table lists in-frame clones only, not all of them. Among 100,000 to 150,000 clones listed, roughly 77% were seen once. Donors were ostensibly healthy at sampling, although undocumented immune exposures were probable. The CDR3 runs to 14 residues. CDR1 and CDR2 from the germline V gene are MNHNS and SASEGT. Losses at the gene ends were 5 bases for V and 5 bases for J; bases not matched to a gene: 6. The chain recombines TRBV6-1 with TRBJ1-2, with 9 positions matching TRBD1. The TCR comes from a woman in her 40s in good health and CMV-seropositive. Sequenced material: PBMCs. CDR3 sequence: CASSNTGGAYGYTF. The CDR3 DNA sequence: TGTGCCAGCAGTAACACAGGGGGCGCTTATGGCTACACCTTC.